This TCR beta chain originates from a study of blood T cell repertoires in COVID-19. Overall study: Samples representing acute and convalescent COVID-19 were sourced from the United States, Italy and Spain. Nucleic acid was either cDNA or gDNA, and it came from T cells, B-cell-depleted T cells, or PBMCs.

The V end was cut by 5 bases, the J end by 6 bases, with 10 bases between. Germline V gives CDR1 LNHNV, CDR2 YYDKDF (reference sequence). The CDR3 is made up of 12 amino acids. Original methodology: The authors estimated nucleated cell counts from reference gene primer amplification. Assay: immunoSEQ multiplex PCR; the TCRdb copy retains only in-frame clones and omits some. V and J calls plus clone size are reproduced from that table; the DNA served to infer D and trimming. The profile shows 100,000 to 150,000 clones, roughly 80% of them singletons. Source material: peripheral blood. The genes are TRBV15 and TRBJ1-2; possible D gene TRBD1, 6 bases. The sequence came from a human donor in a cohort sampled during active COVID-19. The CDR3, as DNA: TGTGCCACCAGCGGAGGGGGAGATGGCTACACCTTC. Amino acids: CATSGGGDGYTF.